This is a list of T cell receptor beta chains from one sample in a study of blood T cell repertoires in COVID-19. TCRdb keeps only in-frame clones here, not all; method: immunoSEQ multiplex PCR. The top ten clones hold 6.5% to 9% of a sample with about 210,000 clones, about 83% of them seen once. The sequencing sample was made of peripheral blood. Receptors were obtained from a woman aged 45-59 years with active or convalescent COVID-19. The CDR3 runs from the conserved cysteine through the conserved F or W. Fields, in order: V gene, J gene, CDR3 protein.

TRBV5-1,TRBJ2-5,CASKTGTGPGETQYF
TRBV27,TRBJ2-7,CASSLFGTGTSGTYEQYF
TRBV5-1,TRBJ2-3,CASRQADTQYF
TRBV3-1/TRBV3-2,TRBJ1-1,CASSLQGGYTEAFF
TRBV4-2,TRBJ1-2,CASSQADSRGYGYTF
TRBV19,TRBJ1-3,CASHRTGATNTIYF
TRBV29-1,TRBJ1-2,CSVGDFNYGYTF
TRBV2,TRBJ2-1,CASSRQQAGVYNEQFF
TRBV5-6,TRBJ2-7,CASRRQFRSSYEQYF
TRBV9,TRBJ2-3,CASSAHREDTQYF
TRBV29-1,TRBJ2-1,CSPDVGSSYNEQFF
TRBV2,TRBJ1-4,CASSEGWQNEKLFF
TRBV11-2,TRBJ1-1,CASSLDPLNRGRLNTEAFF
TRBV3-1/TRBV3-2,TRBJ1-2,CASSPRDRGHGYTF
TRBV19,TRBJ2-2,CASRGHSGELFF
TRBV3-1/TRBV3-2,TRBJ2-3,CASSHGSAEDTQYF
TRBV6-2/TRBV6-3,TRBJ2-5,CASSHDRASETQYF
TRBV3-1/TRBV3-2,TRBJ2-3,CASSLGLVSHSF
TRBV28,TRBJ1-2,CASIWGGPSPYNYGYTF
TRBV6-5,TRBJ1-1,CASSYSNGNTEAFF
TRBV28,TRBJ1-5,CASADNRGSNQPQHF
TRBV6-5,TRBJ2-2,CASRPPSGRAGELFF